The 27 T cell receptor beta chains presented below share a single source sample, sequenced in a study of PD-1 blockade in classical Hodgkin lymphoma. Here immunoSEQ multiplex PCR was the method, and the copy in TCRdb shows in-frame clones only, minus some. The sample gives some 95,000 clones, 89% of which show up once; around a tenth is in the top ten. Each of the patients experienced relapse following autologous stem cell transplantation, and their brentuximab vedotin exposure differed. Material: peripheral blood mononuclear cells (PBMCs), obtained before the second cycle of nivolumab. The receptors shown here come from a human donor with classical Hodgkin lymphoma.

The chain has TRBV2 and TRBJ2-5; D is unclear. This CDR3 region has 13 residues. The germline V and J ends were trimmed by 2 bases and 7 bases, with 11 bases remaining between them. The germline gives CDR1 SNHLY, CDR2 FYNNEI. CDR3 protein: CASSESGLVTQYF. CDR3 DNA: TGTGCCAGCAGTGAATCCGGGTTAGTGACCCAGTACTTC.

As to this clone: The sample carries other DNA sequences with the same CDR3. The chain joins TRBV5-1 to TRBJ1-5, with a tentative D call TRBD1 (5 bases). Germline-derived CDR1 and CDR2 are SGHRS and YFSETQ. The CDR3 consists of 15 residues. V was shortened by 1 base and J by 0 bases, with 8 bases between the two germline ends. The CDR3 region has the DNA TGCGCCAGCAGCTTGAGGGGCGATAGCAATCAGCCCCAGCATTTT. Translation gives CASSLRGDSNQPQHF.

The chain employs TRBV11-2 and TRBJ1-1; possibly TRBD1 for D (6 bases). CDR1 and CDR2 (germline): SGHAT, FQNNGV. Trimming cost V 5 bases and J 3 bases, with 10 bases left between them. The CDR3 runs 13 residues. The CDR3 nucleotides are TGTGCCAGCAGCACAAACAGGGACACTGAAGCTTTCTTT. Protein: CASSTNRDTEAFF. The variable domain in full, with the rest retrieved from reference TRBV11-2 and TRBJ1-1, is EAGVAQSPRYKIIEKRQSVAFWCNPISGHATLYWYQQILGQGPKLLIQFQNNGVVDDSQLPKDRFSAERLKGVDSTLKIQPAKLEDSAVYLCASSTNRDTEAFFGQGTRLTVV.

This clone is a singleton in its sample. V gene TRBV5-4 combines with J gene TRBJ2-5, with 7 positions matching TRBD1. The last part of the DNA fits TRBJ2-7 better; the J call may be wrong. This CDR3 has 14 residues. Per the germline V gene, CDR1 is SGHNT and CDR2 is YYREEE (reference sequence). The CDR3 DNA sequence: TGTGCCAGCAGCTTGGCCGGGACAGCCTACGAGCAGTACTTC. This encodes CASSLAGTAYEQYF.

The V gene is TRBV7-9, the J gene TRBJ2-2, with TRBD2 identical over 13 bases. V lost 4 bases and J lost 1; bases outside the gene matches: 9. The CDR3 is 19 residues long. Germline V gene lookup returns CDR1 SEHNR and CDR2 FQNEAQ (reference sequence). Here the CDR3 DNA reads TGTGCCAGCAGCTCACGCACCGGGACTAGCGGGGAGAACACCGGGGAGCTGTTTTTT. Translating it yields CASSSRTGTSGENTGELFF.

This clone appeared a few times. The chain carries TRBV2 and TRBJ1-5, with unresolved D. CDR1 SNHLY and CDR2 FYNNEI come from the germline V gene. This CDR3 contains 13 residues. Trimming took 7 bases from V and 5 from J, leaving 12 bases between them. The CDR3: CASMKDVDQPQHF. The CDR3, as DNA: TGTGCCAGCATGAAGGACGTCGATCAGCCCCAGCATTTT. The variable domain in full, with the rest retrieved from reference TRBV2 and TRBJ1-5, is EPEVTQTPSHQVTQMGQEVILRCVPISNHLYFYWYRQILGQKVEFLVSFYNNEISEKSEIFDDQFSVERPDGSNFTLKIRSTKLEDSAMYFCASMKDVDQPQHFGDGTRLSIL.

The chain is built from TRBV29-1 and TRBJ1-2; D not certain. The germline V gene encodes CDR1 SQVTM and CDR2 ANQGSEA. This CDR3 is 13 amino acids long. V lost 3 bases and J 4 bases, leaving 12 bases between the germline ends. CDR3 nucleotide sequence: TGCAGCGTTGACAGTTCCAGCCGCTATGGCTACACCTTC. Translated, it gives CSVDSSSRYGYTF.

This clone occurred a few times. This sequence joins TRBV27 and TRBJ1-2; D perhaps matches TRBD1 (6 bases). The length of the CDR3 is 14 residues. In germline, CDR1 is MNHEY, CDR2 SMNVEV (reference sequence). Trimming removed 6 bases from V and 7 bases from J, with 18 bases in between. CDR3 in DNA: TGTGCCAGCAGCAACCCCTCACAGGGACTTGGCTACACCTTC. This sequence encodes CASSNPSQGLGYTF.

This sequence joins TRBV5-1 and TRBJ2-2, with D hard to call. The germline V gene encodes CDR1 SGHRS and CDR2 YFSETQ. The length of the CDR3 is 15 residues. V was shortened by 2 bases and J by 3 bases, with 11 bases between the two germline ends. As DNA, the CDR3 is TGCGCCAGCAGCTTTAGGATCCCATACACCGGGGAGCTGTTTTTT. Translation gives CASSFRIPYTGELFF. Full variable domain (outside the CDR3, taken from reference TRBV5-1 and TRBJ2-2): KAGVTQTPRYLIKTRGQQVTLSCSPISGHRSVSWYQQTPGQGLQFLFEYFSETQRNKGNFPGRFSGRQFSNSRSEMNVSTLELGDSALYLCASSFRIPYTGELFFGEGSRLTVL.

The chain employs TRBV5-5 and TRBJ2-7, with D tentatively TRBD1 or TRBD2 (5 bases each). The CDR3 runs to 15 residues. Looked up from germline, CDR1 is SGHKS and CDR2 is YYEKEE (reference sequence). Trimming pared 4 bases from V and 4 bases from J, leaving 18 bases between. The CDR3 DNA sequence: TGTGCCAGCAGCCGACCGGGCCGAGGGGAGTACGAGCAGTACTTC. It codes for CASSRPGRGEYEQYF.

The chain carries TRBV7-2 and TRBJ1-1; D is uncertain. V lost 2 bases, J lost 0 bases, and 4 bases lay in between. The CDR3 is 13 residues long. Germline assignment: CDR1 SGHTA and CDR2 FQGNSA. CDR3 amino acids: CASSLWMNTEAFF. The CDR3 DNA follows: TGTGCCAGCAGCTTATGGATGAACACTGAAGCTTTCTTT.

The V call is TRBV4-1, the J call TRBJ2-3; the D is unclear. This CDR3 has 13 residues. Per germline, CDR1 MGHRA and CDR2 YSYEKL. Trimming stripped 1 base from V and 2 bases from J, with 4 bases between. CDR3 region: CASSQVVTDTQYF. The CDR3 DNA follows: TGCGCCAGCAGCCAAGTTGTCACAGATACGCAGTATTTT.

The rearrangement joins TRBV2 to TRBJ1-5, with TRBD1 matching 9 bases. The CDR3 totals 14 residues. The germline V gene encodes CDR1 SNHLY and CDR2 FYNNEI. The V gene end was trimmed by 5 bases and the J gene end by 5 bases; junction bases not matched to a gene: 4. The CDR3 reads CASSSTGGYQPQHF. As DNA, the CDR3 is TGTGCCAGCAGTTCGACAGGGGGTTATCAGCCCCAGCATTTT.

This chain connects TRBV10-3 to TRBJ2-2; 7 bases fit TRBD2. This CDR3 spans 15 amino acids. Germline loops: CDR1 ENHRY, CDR2 SYGVKD. J was trimmed by 2 bases and V by 4 bases; bases with no gene match: 4. CDR3 amino acids: CAISAAGVNTGELFF. CDR3 bases: TGTGCCATCAGTGCCGCGGGGGTTAACACCGGGGAGCTGTTTTTT.

The V and J genes are TRBV6-5 and TRBJ2-7; D is possibly TRBD1 (6 bases). V was trimmed by 5 bases and J by 0 bases, leaving 11 bases between them. CDR1 and CDR2 (germline): MNHEY, SVGAGI. The CDR3 consists of 14 residues. The CDR3 reads CASSPQQGSYEQYF. As DNA, the CDR3 is TGTGCCAGCAGTCCGCAACAGGGCTCCTACGAGCAGTACTTC.

In this sample, this clone turned up many times. The chain uses TRBV13 and TRBJ2-6, with D uncertain. Germline CDR1 PRHDT, CDR2 FYEKMQ (reference sequence). This CDR3 contains 15 residues. The V end was cut by 1 base, the J end by 3 bases, with 7 bases between. The CDR3 coding sequence is TGTGCCAGCAGCTTAGCCGGGTATGGGGCCAACGTCCTGACTTTC. Its protein product is CASSLAGYGANVLTF.

The CDR3 DNA is TGCGCCAGCAGCTTGGCTCCTCAGGGGTGGTACGAGCAGTACTTC. This gives the protein CASSLAPQGWYEQYF. V is TRBV5-1 and J is TRBJ2-7; maybe TRBD1 (6 bases). This CDR3 is built from 15 residues. Germline V gene lookup returns CDR1 SGHRS and CDR2 YFSETQ. Trimming removed 0 bases at V and 4 bases at J, with 14 bases between.

V and J are TRBV14 and TRBJ2-1, with no clear D. This CDR3 has 12 residues. Germline lookup yields CDR1 SGHDN and CDR2 FVKESK. V dropped 2 bases and J dropped 6 bases, with 5 bases sitting between them. The CDR3 nucleotides read TGTGCCAGCAGCCAACTTAGCAATGAGCAGTTCTTC. Residues: CASSQLSNEQFF.

This sequence joins TRBV4-2 and TRBJ1-3; D unresolved. This CDR3 comprises 15 residues. Trimming stripped 5 bases from V and 5 bases from J, with 16 bases between. Germline CDR1 is LGHNA and CDR2 is YNFKEQ. CDR3 DNA sequence: TGTGCCAGCAGCACCCAGGCTATGGGAAGAAACACCATATATTTT. Protein sequence: CASSTQAMGRNTIYF.

The chain uses TRBV27 and TRBJ1-1, with no clear D. Per the germline V gene, CDR1 is MNHEY and CDR2 is SMNVEV (reference sequence). The V end lost 3 bases, the J end lost 1 base, and 9 bases lay between the germline ends. This CDR3 has 14 residues. In nucleotides, the CDR3 is TGTGCCAGCAGTTTGGGCAGGTCGAACACTGAAGCTTTCTTT. It yields the protein CASSLGRSNTEAFF.

The gene calls are TRBV28 and TRBJ2-2; D might be TRBD2 (7 bases). The germline V gene has CDR1 MDHEN and CDR2 SYDVKM. Trimming cost V 8 bases and J 4 bases, with 17 bases left between them. The CDR3 runs to 15 residues. The CDR3 region is CASGRGGWGTGELFF. The CDR3 DNA reads as TGTGCCAGCGGACGCGGGGGCTGGGGCACCGGGGAGCTGTTTTTT.

V is TRBV5-1 and J is TRBJ2-5, with D maybe TRBD2 (5 bases). CDR1 is SGHRS, CDR2 YFSETQ, per germline. V shed 4 bases and J shed 9 bases, with 10 bases lying between them. The CDR3 contains 11 residues. The chain's CDR3 is CASSITGAQYF. CDR3 bases: TGCGCCAGCAGCATTACCGGGGCCCAGTACTTC.

The chain has TRBV7-3 and TRBJ2-7; D may be TRBD1 or TRBD2 (5 bases each). CDR1 and CDR2 (germline): SGHTA, FQGTGA. The CDR3 is made up of 13 amino acids. Trimming pared 4 bases from V and 3 bases from J, leaving 10 bases between. For the CDR3, the DNA is TGTGCCAGCAGCTCGGGACCTTACTACGAGCAGTACTTC. Its translation is CASSSGPYYEQYF.

The rearrangement uses TRBV2 and TRBJ2-1; TRBD2 matches at 14 bases. CDR3 size: 16 residues. Germline CDR1 and CDR2: SNHLY and FYNNEI. V was clipped by 7 bases and J by 9 bases; unmatched bases: 11. The CDR3 DNA sequence: TGTGCCAGCAACGGGGCGACTAGCGGGAGGGGTAGTGAGCAGTTCTTC. It translates to CASNGATSGRGSEQFF.

This clone was found once. The chain uses TRBV6-1 and TRBJ2-3, with TRBD2 identical over 13 bases. The CDR3 spans 15 residues. Trimming cost V 5 bases and J 5 bases; bases outside gene matches: 4. CDR1 MNHNS and CDR2 SASEGT come from the germline V gene. In nucleotides, the CDR3 is TGTGCCAGCAGTCCGGGACTAGCGGGGATAGATACGCAGTATTTT. It specifies CASSPGLAGIDTQYF.

The chain carries TRBV28 and TRBJ2-7; the D call may be TRBD1 or TRBD2 (5 bases each). The V gene's germline CDR1 is MDHEN and CDR2 SYDVKM. Trimming took off 5 bases at V and 2 bases at J, with 16 bases between the two ends. The CDR3 loop spans 15 amino acids. The CDR3 loop reads CASSQGRDLPYEQYF. The CDR3 nucleotides read TGTGCCAGCAGTCAGGGCCGGGACCTTCCCTACGAGCAGTACTTC.

V gene TRBV9 combines with J gene TRBJ2-2, with D possibly TRBD2 on 5 matching bases. CDR3 size: 16 residues. Germline V lookup: CDR1 SGDLS, CDR2 YYNGEE. Deletions cut 0 bases from V and 0 bases from J, with 9 bases between. The CDR3 region is CASSVAAGANTGELFF. CDR3 nucleotide sequence: TGTGCCAGCAGCGTAGCAGCCGGGGCGAACACCGGGGAGCTGTTTTTT.